These 19 T cell receptor beta chains share one sample of origin, sequenced in a study of T cell responses to AZD1222 COVID-19 vaccine. Assay: immunoSEQ multiplex PCR; the TCRdb copy retains only in-frame clones and omits some. This table has fewer than 200,000 clones, approximately 94% appearing once. Material: peripheral blood, obtained on day 0 of AZD1222 vaccination. The receptors were gathered from an adult in good health.

J is TRBJ1-1 and V is TRBV30; D gene uncertain. V was cut by 4 bases and J by 4 bases, with 19 bases left in between. The germline V gene has CDR1 GTSNPN and CDR2 SVGIG (reference sequence). The CDR3 is 15 amino acids. CDR3 protein: CAWTYPSGRGTEAFF. Written as DNA, the CDR3 is TGTGCCTGGACCTATCCGTCGGGAAGAGGCACTGAAGCTTTCTTT. The variable domain in full, with the rest retrieved from reference TRBV30 and TRBJ1-1, is SQTIHQWPATLVQPVGSPLSLECTVEGTSNPNLYWYRQAAGRGLQLLFYSVGIGQISSEVPQNLSASRPQDRQFILSSKKLLLSDSGFYLCAWTYPSGRGTEAFFGQGTRLTVV.

The chain joins TRBV27 to TRBJ1-1; perhaps TRBD1 as D (5 bases). This CDR3 contains 15 residues. The germline CDR1 and CDR2 sequences are MNHEY and SMNVEV (reference sequence). The ends were cut back, 2 bases at V and 1 base at J, with 11 bases in the middle. The CDR3 protein is CASSLGGGGNTEAFF. The CDR3 DNA reads TGTGCCAGCAGTTTAGGTGGGGGGGGGAACACTGAAGCTTTCTTT.

The J gene is TRBJ1-6, the V gene TRBV25-1; D is possibly TRBD1 (6 bases). The CDR3 spans 14 residues. Germline assignment: CDR1 MGHDK and CDR2 SYGVNS. V lost 3 bases and J 5 bases, leaving 8 bases between the germline ends. CDR3 protein: CASSDHRDNSPLHF. CDR3 coding DNA: TGTGCCAGCAGTGATCACAGGGATAATTCACCCCTCCACTTT.

The genes are TRBV7-8 and TRBJ2-3; tentatively, D is TRBD1 (5 bases). Trimming stripped 0 bases from V and 3 bases from J, with 13 bases between. CDR1 and CDR2 from the germline V gene are SGHVS and FQNEAQ. The CDR3 is 16 residues long. The CDR3 protein is CASSLAQQVKTDTQYF. CDR3 bases: TGTGCCAGCAGCTTAGCGCAACAGGTGAAGACAGATACGCAGTATTTT.

This chain uses TRBV6-5 with TRBJ1-5, with TRBD1 matching over 7 bases. CDR3 size: 14 residues. V dropped 6 bases and J dropped 4; count of bases not matched to a gene: 6. Germline-derived CDR1 and CDR2 are MNHEY and SVGAGI. CDR3 residues: CASRRGQTNQPQHF. For the CDR3, the DNA is TGTGCCAGCAGGCGGGGACAGACTAATCAGCCCCAGCATTTT.

CDR3 in DNA: TGTGCCAGCAGCTTGTGGTCAGGGATGAACACTGAAGCTTTCTTT. As protein: CASSLWSGMNTEAFF. The chain couples TRBV7-8 to TRBJ1-1; D perhaps matches TRBD1 (5 bases). Germline CDR1 reads SGHVS; CDR2 reads FQNEAQ. Trimming took off 3 bases at V and 0 bases at J, with 11 bases between the two ends. The CDR3 consists of 15 residues. The variable domain in full, with the rest retrieved from reference TRBV7-8 and TRBJ1-1, is GAGVSQSPRYKVAKRGQDVALRCDPISGHVSLFWYQQALGQGPEFLTYFQNEAQLDKSGLPSDRFFAERPEGSVSTLKIQRTQQEDSAVYLCASSLWSGMNTEAFFGQGTRLTVV.

This chain connects TRBV14 to TRBJ2-1; 10 positions match TRBD2. The CDR3 spans 20 residues. J lost 0 bases, V lost 1 base, and 12 bases had no gene match. The germline CDR1 and CDR2 sequences are SGHDN and FVKESK. CDR3 nucleotides: TGTGCCAGCAGCCAAGCCTATTGGCCGGGACTAGCGAGCTCCTACAATGAGCAGTTCTTC. Its translation: CASSQAYWPGLASSYNEQFF.

The chain employs TRBV5-1 and TRBJ2-7; D ambiguous. V was shortened by 0 bases and J by 5 bases, with 15 bases between the two germline ends. The CDR3 totals 15 residues. The germline V gene has CDR1 SGHRS and CDR2 YFSETQ. CDR3 nucleotides: TGCGCCAGCAGCTTGGGGCAGACTGGCCCAGACGAGCAGTACTTC. The encoded protein is CASSLGQTGPDEQYF.

The V gene is TRBV4-1, the J gene TRBJ2-3, with a tentative D call TRBD1 (6 bases). V was pared by 4 bases and J by 3 bases, with 17 bases between. The CDR3 is made up of 16 amino acids. CDR1 and CDR2 from the germline V gene are MGHRA and YSYEKL. In DNA form, the CDR3 reads TGCGCCAGCAGCCCCGAAACAGGGTGGAGTACAGATACGCAGTATTTT. Amino acid sequence: CASSPETGWSTDTQYF.

This clone has more than one count but fewer than ten. The rearrangement joins TRBV18 to TRBJ2-7; 14 bases are shared with TRBD2. Trimming removed 4 bases from V and 3 bases from J; junction bases left unmatched: 8. Germline values: CDR1 KGHSH, CDR2 LQKENI. The CDR3 contains 17 residues. The CDR3 sequence is CASSLGTSGRVLYEQYF. The CDR3 coding sequence is TGTGCCAGCTCACTCGGGACTAGCGGGAGAGTACTCTACGAGCAGTACTTC.

The rearrangement joins TRBV10-2 to TRBJ1-6; 9 nucleotides match TRBD1. This CDR3 is 15 amino acids long. With 7 bases clipped from V and 9 bases from J, the junction kept 10 bases outside the gene matches. Germline V gene lookup returns CDR1 WSHSY and CDR2 SAAADI. CDR3 in amino acids: CASTPTGGRSSPLHF. As DNA, the CDR3 is TGCGCCAGCACCCCGACAGGGGGTAGATCTTCACCCCTCCACTTT.

This chain joins TRBV15 and TRBJ2-3; 9 positions match TRBD1. The germline gives CDR1 LNHNV, CDR2 YYDKDF (reference sequence). The CDR3 spans 16 residues. Unmatched junction bases numbered 7, after V lost 4 bases and J lost 2 bases. The CDR3 region is CATSTEGQGPTDTQYF. CDR3 DNA: TGTGCCACCAGCACCGAGGGACAGGGTCCCACAGATACGCAGTATTTT.

The chain couples TRBV14 to TRBJ2-1; perhaps TRBD2 as D (7 bases). Germline V gene lookup returns CDR1 SGHDN and CDR2 FVKESK. V was clipped by 3 bases and J by 6 bases, with 15 bases between them. The CDR3 runs to 15 residues. This CDR3 is CASSQAGAGGNEQFF. CDR3 nucleotides: TGTGCCAGCAGCCAGGCGGGGGCGGGCGGCAATGAGCAGTTCTTC. The full variable domain, in which reference TRBV14 and TRBJ2-1 provide the parts outside the CDR3, is EAGVTQFPSHSVIEKGQTVTLRCDPISGHDNLYWYRRVMGKEIKFLLHFVKESKQDESGMPNNRFLAERTGGTYSTLKVQPAELEDSGVYFCASSQAGAGGNEQFFGPGTRLTVL.

The chain couples TRBV11-2 to TRBJ2-7, with 10 bases aligning to TRBD1. V shed 3 bases, J shed 4 bases, and the junction held 3 bases outside the gene matches. This CDR3 has 14 residues. Germline V gene lookup returns CDR1 SGHAT and CDR2 FQNNGV. The CDR3 loop is CASSFGTGVYEQYF. The CDR3 nucleotides read TGTGCCAGCAGCTTCGGGACAGGGGTTTACGAGCAGTACTTC.

This clone has just one count. The chain combines TRBV7-8 with TRBJ1-2, with D tentatively TRBD1 (6 bases). CDR1 SGHVS and CDR2 FQNEAQ come from the germline V gene. V lost 4 bases and J 3 bases, leaving 6 bases between the germline ends. The CDR3 sequence is 12 residues long. The chain's CDR3 is CASSSGDYGYTF. The CDR3 region has the DNA TGTGCCAGCAGCTCAGGGGACTATGGCTACACCTTC.

The chain is built from TRBV30 and TRBJ1-6; TRBD1 matches 9 bases. The CDR3 runs to 13 residues. CDR1 is GTSNPN and CDR2 is SVGIG in the germline V gene (reference sequence). After removal of 1 base from V and 10 bases from J, the junction contained 2 bases not matched to a gene. For the CDR3, the DNA is TGTGCCTGGAGTGGGACAGGGGTATCACCCCTCCACTTT. It encodes CAWSGTGVSPLHF.

The chain recombines TRBV9 with TRBJ1-1; D remains ambiguous. Trimming cost V 0 bases and J 1 base, with 7 bases left between them. Germline loops: CDR1 SGDLS, CDR2 YYNGEE. The CDR3 contains 14 residues. The chain's CDR3 is CASSVVRPNTEAFF. The CDR3, as DNA: TGTGCCAGCAGCGTAGTCAGGCCGAACACTGAAGCTTTCTTT.

The rearrangement joins TRBV5-1 to TRBJ2-2, with 13 positions matching TRBD2. This CDR3 contains 15 residues. V shed 7 bases and J 6 bases; nucleotides not matched to a gene: 6. Germline lookup yields CDR1 SGHRS and CDR2 YFSETQ. CDR3 protein: CASHTSGRASGELFF. In DNA form, the CDR3 reads TGCGCCAGCCATACTAGCGGGAGGGCGTCCGGGGAGCTGTTTTTT. Complete variable domain (other parts from reference TRBV5-1 and TRBJ2-2): KAGVTQTPRYLIKTRGQQVTLSCSPISGHRSVSWYQQTPGQGLQFLFEYFSETQRNKGNFPGRFSGRQFSNSRSEMNVSTLELGDSALYLCASHTSGRASGELFFGEGSRLTVL.

V and J are TRBV21-1 and TRBJ1-2; TRBD1, as called in the table, went unchecked against the DNA. TRBV21-1 is assigned pseudogene status. The CDR3 totals 12 residues. The CDR3 reads CASGDRDYGYTF. The CDR3 DNA sequence: TGTGCCAGCGGCGACAGGGACTATGGCTACACCTTC.